These 22 T cell receptor beta chains share one sample of origin, sequenced in a study of patients and donors after allogeneic stem cell transplantation. Via MiXCR, TCRdb re-called the RT-PCR reads, giving one row per CDR3 protein. The sample has about a million distinct CDR3 sequences; around 17% are singletons. The material sequenced was blood, either unsorted or a sorted T cell fraction (not recorded which). These receptors were collected from a human donor who was either an allogeneic HSCT recipient or a stem cell or donor lymphocyte infusion donor (not recorded which). It is not recorded whose cells these are; they may come from a transplant donor.

This clonotype turned up a few times. J is TRBJ2-7 and V is TRBV5-1; the D gene could be TRBD1 or TRBD2 (5 bases each). Germline V gene lookup returns CDR1 SGHRS and CDR2 YFSETQ. V lost 4 bases, J lost 3 bases, and 11 bases lay in between. The CDR3 length is 13 residues. CDR3 in DNA: TGCGCCAGCAGCCGGGGACCGTTCTACGAGCAGTACTTC. It is translated as CASSRGPFYEQYF.

The chain recombines TRBV3-1 with TRBJ2-3; 9 bases are shared with TRBD2. The germline gives CDR1 LGHDT, CDR2 YNNKEL (reference sequence). The length of the CDR3 is 16 residues. V was pared by 1 base and J by 3 bases, with 5 bases of the junction left unmatched. The CDR3 DNA reads TGTGCCAGCAGCCAAGGCTTGGGACTAGCAACAGATACGCAGTATTTT. It yields the protein CASSQGLGLATDTQYF.

This clonotype was seen many times. The V and J genes are TRBV5-1 and TRBJ1-1, with no clear D. The CDR3 has 15 amino acids. V was shortened by 4 bases and J by 0 bases, with 13 bases between the two germline ends. CDR1 is SGHRS, CDR2 YFSETQ, per germline. The CDR3 nucleotides are TGCGCCAGCAGCACCATGGAAGCCATGAACACTGAAGCTTTCTTT. Encoded protein: CASSTMEAMNTEAFF.

This chain joins TRBV5-6 and TRBJ2-3; 7 bases are a match to TRBD1. The germline gives CDR1 SGHDT, CDR2 YYEEEE. Losses at the gene ends were 4 bases for V and 4 bases for J; bases not matched to a gene: 6. The CDR3 sequence is 14 residues long. CDR3 amino acids: CASSQTTGADTQYF. For the CDR3, the DNA is TGTGCCAGCAGCCAAACTACAGGGGCAGATACGCAGTATTTT. The full variable domain, its missing parts supplied by reference TRBV5-6 and TRBJ2-3, is DAGVTQSPTHLIKTRGQQVTLRCSPKSGHDTVSWYQQALGQGPQFIFQYYEEEERQRGNFPDRFSGHQFPNYSSELNVNALLLGDSALYLCASSQTTGADTQYFGPGTRLTVL.

This clonotype was found a few times. This sequence joins TRBV2 and TRBJ1-5; D is ambiguous. The CDR3 has 14 residues. Trimming pared 3 bases from V and 5 bases from J, leaving 11 bases between. Germline V gene lookup returns CDR1 SNHLY and CDR2 FYNNEI. The CDR3 reads CASSEGSSDQPQHF. The CDR3 DNA sequence: TGTGCCAGCAGTGAGGGGTCGTCGGATCAGCCCCAGCATTTT.

The chain combines TRBV12-3 or TRBV12-4 with TRBJ1-6; D ambiguous. The CDR3 has 12 amino acids. The CDR3 DNA sequence: TGTGCGTCGGGGTACTATAATTCACCCCTCCACTTT. The encoded protein is CASGYYNSPLHF.

This sequence joins TRBV2 and TRBJ2-5; 10 bases match TRBD1. Germline V gene data show CDR1 as SNHLY and CDR2 as FYNNEI. The CDR3 spans 13 residues. CDR3 nucleotide sequence: TGTGCAACCTCCGGGACAGGGGAAGAGACCCAGTACTTC. Its protein is CATSGTGEETQYF.

Many counts were recorded for this clonotype. The V and J genes are TRBV12-3 or TRBV12-4 and TRBJ2-3; a weak D match, TRBD2 (5 bases). The CDR3 runs to 14 residues. V was trimmed by 7 bases and J by 2 bases, leaving 13 bases between them. The DNA for the CDR3 is TGTGCCAGCATCTACGGACGGGACACAGATACGCAGTATTTT. Translated, it gives CASIYGRDTDTQYF.

There are many counts of this clonotype. This chain joins TRBV12-3 or TRBV12-4 and TRBJ2-3, with 8 nucleotides matching TRBD2. Losses at the gene ends were 5 bases for V and 4 bases for J; bases not matched to a gene: 8. The CDR3 sequence is 15 residues long. CDR3 coding DNA: TGTGCCAGCAGTGGTTTTCGGGGGGGTGCAGATACGCAGTATTTT. Encoded protein: CASSGFRGGADTQYF.

In its sample, this clonotype was seen a few times. Here the CDR3 reads CASGSRGFNVAQYF. The CDR3 DNA sequence: TGTGCCAGCGGATCAAGGGGGTTCAACGTGGCGCAGTATTTT. The genes are TRBV7-9 and TRBJ2-3; possibly TRBD1 for D (6 bases). Trimming stripped 8 bases from V and 10 bases from J, with 22 bases between. This CDR3 contains 14 residues. From germline, CDR1 is SEHNR and CDR2 FQNEAQ (reference sequence). The whole variable domain, remainder taken from reference TRBV7-9 and TRBJ2-3, is DTGVSQNPRHKITKRGQNVTFRCDPISEHNRLYWYRQTLGQGPEFLTYFQNEAQLEKSRLLSDRFSAERPKGSFSTLEIQRTEQGDSAMYLCASGSRGFNVAQYFGPGTRLTVL.

The table lists this clonotype with a few counts. This chain connects TRBV20-1 to TRBJ2-7, with a possible D match to TRBD1 (6 bases). Germline CDR1 is DFQATT and CDR2 is SNEGSKA (reference sequence). This CDR3 has 12 residues. Trimming left V 5 bases short and J 3 bases short, with 11 bases between. CDR3 loop: CSAADRIYEQYF. In DNA, the CDR3 is TGCAGTGCTGCTGACAGGATCTACGAGCAGTACTTC.

This clonotype was found many times. This chain links TRBV12-3 or TRBV12-4 with TRBJ2-2; D is uncertain. Trimming stripped 6 bases from V and 1 base from J, with 21 bases between. This CDR3 has 18 residues. The CDR3 is CASSRVDPWHLNTGELFF. CDR3 sequence (DNA): TGTGCCAGCAGCCGAGTTGATCCGTGGCACTTGAACACCGGGGAGCTGTTTTTT.

This clonotype came up a few times. The genes are TRBV6-5 and TRBJ2-2, with no clear D. The CDR3 length is 11 residues. Germline-derived CDR1 and CDR2 are MNHEY and SVGAGI. The V and J ends lost 5 bases and 6 bases respectively, with 4 bases between them. The CDR3 sequence: CASSIAGELFF. The CDR3 nucleotides read TGTGCCAGCAGTATAGCCGGGGAGCTGTTTTTT.

The chain recombines TRBV20-1 with TRBJ1-5; the match to TRBD1 covers 9 bases. The length of the CDR3 is 13 residues. V was clipped by 5 bases and J by 6 bases; unmatched bases: 5. The germline V gene encodes CDR1 DFQATT and CDR2 SNEGSKA (reference sequence). The CDR3 DNA follows: TGCAGTGCTCTGTGGACAGGGGTTCAGCCCCAGCATTTT. Translated, it gives CSALWTGVQPQHF.

In this sample, this clonotype turned up a few times. The V gene is TRBV28, the J gene TRBJ2-7; the D gene is possibly TRBD1 (7 bases). From germline, CDR1 is MDHEN and CDR2 SYDVKM. CDR3 length: 15 amino acids. The ends were cut back, 3 bases at V and 4 bases at J, with 16 bases in the middle. CDR3 DNA sequence: TGTGCCAGCAGTTTCGTCGGCAGGGGGAGGTACGAGCAGTACTTC. Residues: CASSFVGRGRYEQYF. Full variable domain (missing parts from reference TRBV28 and TRBJ2-7): DVKVTQSSRYLVKRTGEKVFLECVQDMDHENMFWYRQDPGLGLRLIYFSYDVKMKEKGDIPEGYSVSREKKERFSLILESASTNQTSMYLCASSFVGRGRYEQYFGPGTRLTVT.

The chain links TRBV5-1 to TRBJ1-5, with TRBD1 matching over 8 bases. The V and J ends lost 4 bases and 1 base, in that order; junction bases with no gene match: 4. Germline loops: CDR1 SGHRS, CDR2 YFSETQ. The CDR3 is 15 amino acids. CDR3 coding DNA: TGCGCCAGCAGCAGGTCAGGGGGCAGCAATCAGCCCCAGCATTTT. It specifies CASSRSGGSNQPQHF.

The rearrangement joins TRBV6-1 to TRBJ1-2; 7 bases fit TRBD1. The germline gives CDR1 MNHNS, CDR2 SASEGT. The CDR3 is made up of 14 amino acids. Trimming took 8 bases from V and 2 from J; bases not matched to a gene: 8. CDR3 DNA: TGTGCCAGCGGAAACCAGGGGGGGAACTATGGCTACACCTTC. Amino acids: CASGNQGGNYGYTF.

This clonotype was counted between two and nine times. This chain joins TRBV6-2 or TRBV6-3 and TRBJ1-2; a weak D match, TRBD1 (6 bases). This CDR3 contains 15 residues. The germline gives CDR1 MNHEY, CDR2 SVGEGT. Trimming took 7 bases from V and 4 from J, leaving 19 bases between them. Here the CDR3 reads CASITPGATVYGYTF. The CDR3, as DNA: TGTGCCAGCATCACCCCGGGGGCGACCGTCTATGGCTACACCTTC.

The V gene is TRBV18, the J gene TRBJ2-1; 16 bases line up with TRBD2. This CDR3 comprises 16 residues. CDR1 and CDR2 (germline): KGHSH, LQKENI. After removal of 0 bases from V and 7 bases from J, the junction contained 0 bases not matched to a gene. The CDR3 DNA reads TGTGCCAGCTCACCACCGGGACTAGCGGGAGGGAATGAGCAGTTCTTC. It encodes CASSPPGLAGGNEQFF.

V is TRBV7-2 and J is TRBJ1-3, with D perhaps TRBD1 (6 bases). This CDR3 region has 15 residues. Germline CDR1 reads SGHTA; CDR2 reads FQGNSA. Trimming took 5 bases from V and 0 from J, leaving 11 bases between them. The DNA of the CDR3 is TGTGCCAGCAGCACCACAGGGAACTCTGGAAACACCATATATTTT. Its protein is CASSTTGNSGNTIYF.

V and J are TRBV6-2 or TRBV6-3 and TRBJ2-4; possible D gene TRBD1, 5 bases. Deletions cut 6 bases from V and 1 base from J, with 10 bases between. This CDR3 is built from 14 residues. Germline lookup yields CDR1 MNHEY and CDR2 SVGEGT. Here the CDR3 DNA reads TGTGCCAGCAGGACAGCACAGGCCAAAAACATTCAGTACTTC. Amino acids: CASRTAQAKNIQYF.

This clonotype was observed a handful of times. The genes are TRBV30 and TRBJ1-2; 7 bases align to TRBD1. The CDR3 runs to 13 residues. Germline V gene sequence: CDR1 GTSNPN, CDR2 SVGIG (reference sequence). V lost 4 bases to trimming and J lost 2 bases; unmatched junction nucleotides: 4. CDR3 coding DNA: TGTGCCTGGAACAGGGGTTCGAACTATGGCTACACCTTC. Protein: CAWNRGSNYGYTF.